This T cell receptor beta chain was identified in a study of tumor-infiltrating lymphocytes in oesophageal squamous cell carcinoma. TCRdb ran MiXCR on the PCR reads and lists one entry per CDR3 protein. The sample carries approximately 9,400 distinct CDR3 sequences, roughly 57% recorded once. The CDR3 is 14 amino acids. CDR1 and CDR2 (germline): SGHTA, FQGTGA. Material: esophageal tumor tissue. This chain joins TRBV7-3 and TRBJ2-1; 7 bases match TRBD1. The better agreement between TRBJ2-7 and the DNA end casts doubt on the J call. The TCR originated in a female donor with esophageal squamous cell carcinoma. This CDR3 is CASSPDRVNNEQYF. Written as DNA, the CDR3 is TGTGCCAGCAGCCCTGACAGGGTTAACAATGAGCAGTACTTC.